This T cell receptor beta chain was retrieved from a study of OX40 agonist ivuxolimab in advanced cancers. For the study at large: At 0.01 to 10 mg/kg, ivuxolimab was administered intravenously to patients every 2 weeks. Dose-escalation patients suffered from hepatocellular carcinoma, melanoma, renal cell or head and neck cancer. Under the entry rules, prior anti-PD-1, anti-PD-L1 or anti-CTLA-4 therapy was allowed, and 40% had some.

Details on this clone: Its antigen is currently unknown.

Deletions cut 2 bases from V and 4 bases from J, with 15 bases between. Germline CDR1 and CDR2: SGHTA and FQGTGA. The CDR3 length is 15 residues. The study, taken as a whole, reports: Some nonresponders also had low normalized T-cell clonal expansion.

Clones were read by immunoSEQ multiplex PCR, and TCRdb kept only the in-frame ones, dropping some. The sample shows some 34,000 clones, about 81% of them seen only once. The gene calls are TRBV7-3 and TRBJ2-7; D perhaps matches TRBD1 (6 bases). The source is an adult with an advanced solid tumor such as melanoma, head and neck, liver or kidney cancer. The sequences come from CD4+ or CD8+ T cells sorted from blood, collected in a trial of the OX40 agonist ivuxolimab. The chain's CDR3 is CASSLEAGVMYEQYF. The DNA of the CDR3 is TGTGCCAGCAGCTTAGAGGCAGGGGTCATGTACGAGCAGTACTTC. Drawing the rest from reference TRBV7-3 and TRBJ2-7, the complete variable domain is GAGVSQTPSNKVTEKGKYVELRCDPISGHTALYWYRQSLGQGPEFLIYFQGTGAADDSGLPNDRFFAVRPEGSVSTLKIQRTERGDSAVYLCASSLEAGVMYEQYFGPGTRLTVT.